The TCR beta chain under discussion was sequenced for a study of T cell responses to AZD1222 COVID-19 vaccine. Produced via immunoSEQ multiplex PCR; TCRdb's table is partial and in-frame only. The profile covers 100,000 to 130,000 clones, with approximately 88% appearing a single time and 6.6% taken by the ten largest. Germline CDR1 and CDR2: SGHTA and FQGNSA. The germline V and J ends were trimmed by 0 bases and 0 bases, with 9 bases remaining between them. CDR3 length equals 16 residues. The rearrangement joins TRBV7-2 to TRBJ1-3; no clear D. This clonotype originated in an adult in good health. Sequences were derived from peripheral blood, sampled on day 0 of AZD1222 vaccination. The CDR3 region has the DNA TGTGCCAGCAGCTTAGCAGGCAGACGCTCTGGAAACACCATATATTTT. It codes for CASSLAGRRSGNTIYF.